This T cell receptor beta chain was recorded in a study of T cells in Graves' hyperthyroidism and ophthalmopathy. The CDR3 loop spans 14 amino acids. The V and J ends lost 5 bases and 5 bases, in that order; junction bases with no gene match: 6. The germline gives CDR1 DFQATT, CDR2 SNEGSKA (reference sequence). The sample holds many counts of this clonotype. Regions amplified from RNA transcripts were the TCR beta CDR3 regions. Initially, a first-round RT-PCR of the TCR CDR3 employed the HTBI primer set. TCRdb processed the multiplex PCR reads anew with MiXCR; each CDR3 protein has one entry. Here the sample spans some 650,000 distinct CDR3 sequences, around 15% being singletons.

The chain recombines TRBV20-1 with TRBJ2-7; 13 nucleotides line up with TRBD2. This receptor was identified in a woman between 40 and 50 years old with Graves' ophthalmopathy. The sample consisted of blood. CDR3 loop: CSARTSGRGHEQYF. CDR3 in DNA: TGCAGTGCTCGCACTAGCGGGAGGGGTCACGAGCAGTACTTC.